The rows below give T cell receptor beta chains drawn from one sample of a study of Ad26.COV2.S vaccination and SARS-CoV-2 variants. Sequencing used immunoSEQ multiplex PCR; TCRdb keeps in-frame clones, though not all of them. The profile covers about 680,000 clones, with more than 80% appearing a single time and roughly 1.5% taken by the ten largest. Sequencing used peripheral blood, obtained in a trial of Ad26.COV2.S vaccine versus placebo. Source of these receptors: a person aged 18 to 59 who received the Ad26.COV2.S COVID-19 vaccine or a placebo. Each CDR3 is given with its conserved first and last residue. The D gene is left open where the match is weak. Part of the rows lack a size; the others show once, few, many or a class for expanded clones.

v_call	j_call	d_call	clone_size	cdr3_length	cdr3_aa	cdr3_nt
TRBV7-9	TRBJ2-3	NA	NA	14	CASSLGVSTDTQYF	TGTGCCAGCAGCTTAGGGGTTTCCACAGATACGCAGTATTTT
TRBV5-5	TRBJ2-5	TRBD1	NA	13	CASSWTGIETQYF	TGTGCCAGCAGCTGGACAGGGATCGAGACCCAGTACTTC
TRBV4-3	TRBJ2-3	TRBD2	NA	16	CASSRSSGVSTDTQYF	TGCGCCAGCAGCCGCTCTAGCGGGGTTAGCACAGATACGCAGTATTTT
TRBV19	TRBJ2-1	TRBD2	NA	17	CASSRGAGGGLYNEQFF	TGTGCCAGTAGTCGTGGGGCGGGCGGGGGGCTTTACAATGAGCAGTTCTTC
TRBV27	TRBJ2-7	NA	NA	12	CASSFQGFRQYF	TGTGCCAGCAGTTTCCAAGGTTTTCGGCAGTACTTC
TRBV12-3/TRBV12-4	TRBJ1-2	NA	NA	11	CATHHNYGYTF	TGTGCCACCCATCACAACTATGGCTACACCTTC
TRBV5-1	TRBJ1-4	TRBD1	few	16	CASSLDALGQGVELFF	TGCGCCAGCAGCTTGGATGCCCTGGGACAGGGAGTGGAACTGTTTTTT
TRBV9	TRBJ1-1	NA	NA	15	CASSVVPGSDGEAFF	TGTGCCAGCAGCGTAGTACCCGGGTCAGATGGTGAAGCTTTCTTT
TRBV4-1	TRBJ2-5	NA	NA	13	CASSHLGWETQYF	TGCGCCAGCAGCCACCTAGGATGGGAGACCCAGTACTTC
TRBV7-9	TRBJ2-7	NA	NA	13	CASQAAGSYEQYF	TGTGCCAGCCAGGCGGCAGGGTCCTACGAGCAGTACTTC
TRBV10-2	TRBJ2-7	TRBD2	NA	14	CASRASGLYYEQYF	TGCGCCAGCAGGGCTAGCGGGTTATATTACGAGCAGTACTTC
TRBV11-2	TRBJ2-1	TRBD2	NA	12	CASSLSLAVVFF	TGTGCCAGCAGCTTATCACTAGCGGTTGTGTTCTTC
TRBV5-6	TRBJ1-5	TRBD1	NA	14	CASSKDRGGQPQHF	TGTGCCAGCAGCAAGGACAGGGGGGGTCAGCCCCAGCATTTT
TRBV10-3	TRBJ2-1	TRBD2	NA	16	CAISESAGGRMNEQFF	TGTGCCATCAGTGAGTCGGCGGGGGGCCGGATGAATGAGCAGTTCTTC
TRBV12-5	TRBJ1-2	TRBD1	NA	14	CASGPGQGARGYTF	TGTGCTAGTGGACCGGGACAGGGGGCGCGGGGCTACACCTTC
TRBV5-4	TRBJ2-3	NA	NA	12	CASSSRSDTQYF	TGTGCCAGCAGCTCTCGCTCGGATACGCAGTATTTT
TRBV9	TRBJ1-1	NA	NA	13	CASSVGGFTEAFF	TGTGCCAGCAGCGTAGGAGGATTCACTGAAGCTTTCTTT
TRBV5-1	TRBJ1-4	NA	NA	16	CASSLGQGRVTEKLFF	TGCGCCAGCAGCTTGGGTCAGGGTCGGGTGACTGAAAAACTGTTTTTT
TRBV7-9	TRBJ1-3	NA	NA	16	CASSLAAGSTGNTIYF	TGTGCCAGCAGCTTAGCGGCCGGTTCTACTGGAAACACCATATATTTT
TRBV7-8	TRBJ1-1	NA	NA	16	CASSLEAGLVRTEAFF	TGTGCCAGCAGCTTAGAGGCAGGACTCGTAAGGACTGAAGCTTTCTTT
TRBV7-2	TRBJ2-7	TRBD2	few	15	CASTRRTSGSYEQYF	TGTGCCAGCACCCGGAGGACTAGCGGGAGCTACGAGCAGTACTTC
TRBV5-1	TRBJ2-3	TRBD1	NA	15	CASRPGTGGTDTQYF	TGCGCCAGCAGGCCCGGGACAGGGGGCACAGATACGCAGTATTTT
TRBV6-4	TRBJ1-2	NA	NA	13	CASRPTGYSGYTF	TGTGCCAGCCGACCTACGGGGTATTCTGGCTACACCTTC
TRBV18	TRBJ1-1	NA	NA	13	CASSLVDGRGAFF	TGTGCCAGCTCATTGGTGGACGGCAGGGGAGCTTTCTTT
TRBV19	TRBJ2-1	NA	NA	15	CASSPGGQAYNEQFF	TGTGCCAGTAGCCCGGGGGGACAGGCTTACAATGAGCAGTTCTTC
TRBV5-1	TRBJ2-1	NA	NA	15	CASSLAAGDGNEQFF	TGCGCCAGCAGCTTGGCCGCAGGGGATGGCAATGAGCAGTTCTTC
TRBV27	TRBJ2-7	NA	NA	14	CASSSPAALYEQYF	TGTGCCAGCAGCTCCCCAGCGGCCCTCTACGAGCAGTACTTC
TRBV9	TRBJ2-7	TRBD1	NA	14	CASSSRDRETPQYF	TGTGCCAGCAGCAGCCGGGACAGGGAGACCCCGCAGTACTTC
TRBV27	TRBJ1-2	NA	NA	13	CASSLDSFGGYTF	TGTGCCAGCAGTTTAGATTCCTTTGGAGGCTACACCTTC
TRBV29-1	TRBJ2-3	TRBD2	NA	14	CSVVAGGSTDTQYF	TGCAGCGTTGTAGCGGGAGGGAGCACAGATACGCAGTATTTT
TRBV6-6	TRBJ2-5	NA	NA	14	CASSYSDREETQYF	TGTGCCAGCAGTTACTCTGACAGAGAAGAGACCCAGTACTTC